This T cell receptor beta chain is drawn from a study of OX40 agonist ivuxolimab in advanced cancers. Study summary: Three individuals attained partial responses, comprising one hepatocellular carcinoma case and two cutaneous melanoma cases.

Exclusion of a patient followed from autoimmune disease history or systemic immunosuppression. Concerning this clone itself: Antigen: not known.

The repertoire was sequenced with immunoSEQ multiplex PCR; TCRdb's copy has only in-frame clones and lacks some. The repertoire holds tens of thousands of clones, with roughly 90% as singletons. The CDR3 totals 13 residues. Between the trimmed V and J ends, which lost 0 bases and 8 bases, there was a span of 9 bases. Looked up from germline, CDR1 is LGHNA and CDR2 is YNFKEQ. The study's findings and limits: The average count of expanded clones was higher among CD8+ T cells than among CD4+.

The sequence came from an adult with an advanced solid tumor such as melanoma, head and neck, liver or kidney cancer. Sequenced here: CD4+ or CD8+ T cells sorted from blood, sampled in a trial of the OX40 agonist ivuxolimab. The rearrangement uses TRBV4-2 and TRBJ2-3; D ambiguous. The CDR3 here is CASSQDLAATQYF. The DNA for the CDR3 is TGTGCCAGCAGCCAAGATCTTGCGGCTACGCAGTATTTT.